The sequence of this T cell receptor (beta chain) was determined in a study of CD8 T cells in ankylosing spondylitis. In this sample, this clonotype turned up a few times. The antigen is not known. At one boundary the junction diverges from the germline segment, which might be a read error. CDR1 and CDR2 (germline): SGHAT, FQNNGV. The CDR3 consists of 18 residues. The authors made TCR beta libraries by quantitative 5'-RACE with molecular barcodes. TCRdb re-called the 5' RACE reads through MiXCR, storing one row per CDR3 protein. In the table there are a few hundred thousand distinct CDR3 sequences, roughly 13% of which are singletons. General study results and limits: Within ankylosing spondylitis blood, a TCR beta motif made up of eight or nine highly homologous variants appeared to be characteristic. Reportedly, matched ankylosing spondylitis synovial fluid was significantly enriched for disease-linked clones.

What was sequenced was blood, either unsorted or a sorted T cell fraction (not recorded which). The gene calls are TRBV11-2 and TRBJ2-3; D possibly corresponds to TRBD1 (7 bases). This receptor was obtained from a male donor with ankylosing spondylitis. Written as DNA, the CDR3 is TGTGCCAGCAGCAAAAAGGGGGCTCGGGACTGGAGCACAGATACGCAGTTTTTT. Encoded protein: CASSKKGARDWSTDTQFF.